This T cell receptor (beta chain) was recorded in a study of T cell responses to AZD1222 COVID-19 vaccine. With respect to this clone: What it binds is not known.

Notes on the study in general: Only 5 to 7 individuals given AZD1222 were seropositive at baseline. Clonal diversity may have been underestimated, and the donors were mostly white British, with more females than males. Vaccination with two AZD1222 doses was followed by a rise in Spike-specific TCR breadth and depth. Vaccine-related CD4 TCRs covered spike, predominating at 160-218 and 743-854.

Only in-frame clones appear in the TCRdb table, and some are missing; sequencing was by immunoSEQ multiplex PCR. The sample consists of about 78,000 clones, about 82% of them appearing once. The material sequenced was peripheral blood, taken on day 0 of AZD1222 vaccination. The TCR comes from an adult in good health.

CDR3 coding DNA: TGTGCCAGCAGCGTACCTAGCCGGGAGGCCAAAGAACCTTTGAGCTCCTACAATGAGCAGTTCTTC. Amino acids: CASSVPSREAKEPLSSYNEQFF. The gene calls are TRBV9 and TRBJ2-1; 7 bases fit TRBD2. Unmatched junction bases numbered 22, after V lost 1 base and J lost 0 bases. The CDR3 spans 22 residues. Germline values: CDR1 SGDLS, CDR2 YYNGEE. Full variable domain (remainder filled in from reference TRBV9 and TRBJ2-1): DSGVTQTPKHLITATGQRVTLRCSPRSGDLSVYWYQQSLDQGLQFLIQYYNGEERAKGNILERFSAQQFPDLHSELNLSSLELGDSALYFCASSVPSREAKEPLSSYNEQFFGPGTRLTVL.